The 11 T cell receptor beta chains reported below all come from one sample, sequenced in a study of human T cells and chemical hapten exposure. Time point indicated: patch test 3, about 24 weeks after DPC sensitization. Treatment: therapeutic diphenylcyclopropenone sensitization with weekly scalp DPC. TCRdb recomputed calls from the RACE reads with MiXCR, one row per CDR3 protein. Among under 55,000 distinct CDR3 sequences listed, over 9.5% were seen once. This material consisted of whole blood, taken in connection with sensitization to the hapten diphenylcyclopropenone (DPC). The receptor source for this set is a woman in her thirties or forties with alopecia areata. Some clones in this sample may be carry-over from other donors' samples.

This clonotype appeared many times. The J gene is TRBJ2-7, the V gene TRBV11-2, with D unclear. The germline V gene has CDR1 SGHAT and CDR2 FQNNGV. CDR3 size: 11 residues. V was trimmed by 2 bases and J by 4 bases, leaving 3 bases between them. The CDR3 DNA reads TGTGCCAGCAGCTTAAGGTACGAGCAGTACTTC. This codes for CASSLRYEQYF.

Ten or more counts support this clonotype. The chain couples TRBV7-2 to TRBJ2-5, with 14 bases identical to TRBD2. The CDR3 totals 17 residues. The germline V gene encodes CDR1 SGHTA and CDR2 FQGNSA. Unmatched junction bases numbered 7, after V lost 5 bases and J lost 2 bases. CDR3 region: CASSLGGLAGGQETQYF. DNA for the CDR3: TGTGCCAGCAGCCTGGGCGGACTAGCGGGGGGACAAGAGACCCAGTACTTC.

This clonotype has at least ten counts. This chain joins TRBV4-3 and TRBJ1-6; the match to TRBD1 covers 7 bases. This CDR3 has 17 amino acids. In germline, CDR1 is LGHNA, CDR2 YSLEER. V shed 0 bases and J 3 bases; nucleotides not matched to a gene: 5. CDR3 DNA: TGCGCCAGCAGCCAAGATCCAGGGGGGAACTATAATTCACCCCTCCACTTT. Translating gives CASSQDPGGNYNSPLHF.

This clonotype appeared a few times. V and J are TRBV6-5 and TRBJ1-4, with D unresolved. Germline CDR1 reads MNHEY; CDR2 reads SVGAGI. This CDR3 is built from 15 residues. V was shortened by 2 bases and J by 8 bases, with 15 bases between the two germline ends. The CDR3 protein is CASSYGEGFGEKLFF. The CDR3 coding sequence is TGTGCCAGCAGTTACGGCGAGGGTTTTGGAGAAAAACTGTTTTTT.

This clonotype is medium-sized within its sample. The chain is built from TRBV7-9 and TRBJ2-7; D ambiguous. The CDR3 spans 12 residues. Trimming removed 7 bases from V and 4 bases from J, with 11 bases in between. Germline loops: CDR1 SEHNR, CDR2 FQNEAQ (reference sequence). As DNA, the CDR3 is TGTGCCAGCACCCACACCCCGTACGAGCAGTACTTC. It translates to CASTHTPYEQYF.

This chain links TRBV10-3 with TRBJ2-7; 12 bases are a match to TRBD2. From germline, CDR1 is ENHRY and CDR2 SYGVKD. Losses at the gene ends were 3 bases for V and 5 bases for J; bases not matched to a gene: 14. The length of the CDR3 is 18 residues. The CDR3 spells CAISEAGASGGVMNEQYF. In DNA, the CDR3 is TGTGCCATCAGTGAAGCTGGGGCTAGCGGGGGGGTAATGAACGAGCAGTACTTC.

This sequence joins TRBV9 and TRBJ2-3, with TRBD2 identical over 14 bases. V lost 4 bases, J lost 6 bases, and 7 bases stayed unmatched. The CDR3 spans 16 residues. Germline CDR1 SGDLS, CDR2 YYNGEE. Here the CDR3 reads CASSSGTSGSHDTQYF. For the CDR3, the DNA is TGTGCCAGCAGCAGCGGGACTAGCGGGAGTCACGATACGCAGTATTTT. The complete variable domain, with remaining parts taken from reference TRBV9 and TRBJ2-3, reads DSGVTQTPKHLITATGQRVTLRCSPRSGDLSVYWYQQSLDQGLQFLIQYYNGEERAKGNILERFSAQQFPDLHSELNLSSLELGDSALYFCASSSGTSGSHDTQYFGPGTRLTVL.

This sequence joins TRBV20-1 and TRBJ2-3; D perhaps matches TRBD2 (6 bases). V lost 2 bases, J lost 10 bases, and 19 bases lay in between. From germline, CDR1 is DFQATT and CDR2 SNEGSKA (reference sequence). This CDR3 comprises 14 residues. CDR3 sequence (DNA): TGCAGTGCTAGAAATAACGCGGGGAGAATCGCGCAGTATTTT. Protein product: CSARNNAGRIAQYF.

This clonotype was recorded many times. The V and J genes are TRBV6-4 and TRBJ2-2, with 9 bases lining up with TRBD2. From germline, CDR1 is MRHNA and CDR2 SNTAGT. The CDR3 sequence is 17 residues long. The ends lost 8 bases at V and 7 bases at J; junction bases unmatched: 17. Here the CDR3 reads CASGASGDGNEVGELFF. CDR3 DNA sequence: TGTGCCAGCGGAGCTAGCGGGGACGGTAATGAAGTCGGGGAGCTGTTTTTT.

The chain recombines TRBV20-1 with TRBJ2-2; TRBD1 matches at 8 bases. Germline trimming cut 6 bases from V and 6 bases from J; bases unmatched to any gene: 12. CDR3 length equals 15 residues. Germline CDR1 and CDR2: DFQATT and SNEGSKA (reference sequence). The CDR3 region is CSARTGTGDAGELFF. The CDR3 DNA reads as TGCAGTGCCCGAACCGGGACAGGCGACGCCGGGGAGCTGTTTTTT.

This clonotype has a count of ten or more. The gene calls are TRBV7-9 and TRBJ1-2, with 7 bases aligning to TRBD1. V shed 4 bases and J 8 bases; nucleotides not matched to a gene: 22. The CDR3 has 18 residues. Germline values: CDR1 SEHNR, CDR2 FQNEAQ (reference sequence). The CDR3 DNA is TGTGCCAGCAGCTCCGGGACAGAACATCTCTCGTTGTTCGGAGGCTACACCTTC. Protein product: CASSSGTEHLSLFGGYTF.